The 19 T cell receptor beta chains presented below share a single source sample, sequenced in a study of T cell responses to AZD1222 COVID-19 vaccine. Profiling relied on immunoSEQ multiplex PCR, and the TCRdb table lists in-frame clones only, not all of them. The sample consists of approximately 140,000 clones, around 93% of them appearing once. The material was peripheral blood, obtained 28 days after the second AZD1222 dose. The source is an adult who received the AZD1222 COVID-19 vaccine.

This clone has a single count. This chain joins TRBV13 and TRBJ1-1; 9 bases agree with TRBD1. Germline V CDR1 and CDR2: PRHDT, FYEKMQ (reference sequence). V lost 5 bases to trimming and J lost 1 base; unmatched junction nucleotides: 14. The CDR3 is 18 residues long. CDR3 coding DNA: TGTGCCAGCAGCCCATTCCTATTACAGGGGGCGAGGAACACTGAAGCTTTCTTT. Amino acids: CASSPFLLQGARNTEAFF.

The chain carries TRBV18 and TRBJ1-5; D is unclear. CDR1 is KGHSH, CDR2 LQKENI, per germline. CDR3 length equals 14 residues. V shed 3 bases and J shed 4 bases, with 10 bases lying between them. CDR3 coding DNA: TGTGCCAGCTCACCCCGGGCGGGTAATCAGCCCCAGCATTTT. Its protein is CASSPRAGNQPQHF.

This chain uses TRBV7-9 with TRBJ1-1; no clear D. CDR1 is SEHNR and CDR2 is FQNEAQ in the germline V gene (reference sequence). Trimming shortened V by 4 bases and J by 2 bases, and 11 bases separated the two germline ends. The CDR3 covers 14 residues. The DNA for the CDR3 is TGTGCCAGCAGCTCCCCGACACCAAACACTGAAGCTTTCTTT. Protein: CASSSPTPNTEAFF.

This chain's CDR3 is CASSPPTEGVYNEQFF. In DNA form, the CDR3 reads TGTGCCAGTAGTCCACCCACAGAGGGGGTATACAATGAGCAGTTCTTC. This chain joins TRBV19 and TRBJ2-1; D might be TRBD1 (6 bases). Germline V gene data show CDR1 as LNHDA and CDR2 as SQIVND (reference sequence). This CDR3 is built from 16 residues. Between the trimmed V and J ends, which lost 5 bases and 4 bases, there was a span of 18 bases.

This clone has a count of ten or more. The chain is built from TRBV6-5 and TRBJ1-1; D gene unclear. The length of the CDR3 is 14 residues. Trimming shortened V by 6 bases and J by 6 bases, and 17 bases separated the two germline ends. Germline values: CDR1 MNHEY, CDR2 SVGAGI. The CDR3 is CASSHPASPPEAFF. As DNA, the CDR3 is TGTGCCAGCAGCCACCCAGCGTCCCCCCCTGAAGCTTTCTTT.

This chain joins TRBV21-1 and TRBJ1-3. TRBV21-1 is a documented pseudogene. The length of the CDR3 is 16 residues. CDR3 DNA sequence: TGTGCCAGCAGCAAAGTGGGGGAAGAGTCTGGAAACACCATATATTTT. The encoded protein is CASSKVGEESGNTIYF.

The V gene is TRBV25-1, the J gene TRBJ2-1, with 7 bases matching TRBD1. Germline trimming cut 3 bases from V and 0 bases from J; bases unmatched to any gene: 5. Germline values: CDR1 MGHDK, CDR2 SYGVNS. This CDR3 comprises 16 residues. CDR3 in DNA: TGTGCCAGCAGTGATCTTTCAGGGGGCTCCTACAATGAGCAGTTCTTC. Translated, it gives CASSDLSGGSYNEQFF.

CDR3 protein: CATSDSGTGMGEQFF. The CDR3 DNA follows: TGTGCCACCAGTGACTCCGGGACAGGGATGGGCGAGCAGTTCTTC. This chain joins TRBV24-1 and TRBJ2-1; 9 bases map to TRBD1. J lost 10 bases, V lost 4 bases, and 10 bases had no gene match. Germline values: CDR1 KGHDR, CDR2 SFDVKD. The CDR3 length is 15 residues.

The rearrangement joins TRBV29-1 to TRBJ1-1; weak D call: TRBD1 (6 bases). CDR1 is SQVTM, CDR2 ANQGSEA, per germline. Deletions cut 2 bases from V and 4 bases from J, with 11 bases between. CDR3 size: 13 residues. CDR3 bases: TGCAGCGTTGAAAGGGGGGTTAGCACTGAAGCTTTCTTT. Encoded protein: CSVERGVSTEAFF. The full variable domain, rest sourced from reference TRBV29-1 and TRBJ1-1, is SAVISQKPSRDICQRGTSLTIQCQVDSQVTMMFWYRQQPGQSLTLIATANQGSEATYESGFVIDKFPISRPNLTFSTLTVSNMSPEDSSIYLCSVERGVSTEAFFGQGTRLTVV.

This clone was seen just once. V and J are TRBV6-5 and TRBJ1-2, with 8 bases lining up with TRBD1. Trimming cost V 0 bases and J 4 bases; bases outside gene matches: 7. The CDR3 spans 16 residues. Germline CDR1 and CDR2: MNHEY and SVGAGI. In DNA form, the CDR3 reads TGTGCCAGCAGTTACTCCCGCTCAGGGGGCGCCTATGGCTACACCTTC. It translates to CASSYSRSGGAYGYTF.

CDR3 sequence (DNA): TGTGCCAGCAGCTTTATCAGGGTAAAGGGCTACACCTTC. Protein: CASSFIRVKGYTF. V is TRBV7-9 and J is TRBJ1-2, with a tentative D call TRBD1 (5 bases). From germline, CDR1 is SEHNR and CDR2 FQNEAQ (reference sequence). The CDR3 extends over 13 amino acids. The germline V and J ends were trimmed by 3 bases and 8 bases, with 13 bases remaining between them.

The chain has TRBV6-2 or TRBV6-3 and TRBJ2-7; tentative D call: TRBD2 (6 bases). The CDR3 extends over 16 amino acids. Looked up from germline, CDR1 is MNHEY and CDR2 is SVGEGT. V shed 0 bases and J shed 5 bases, with 17 bases lying between them. CDR3 bases: TGTGCCAGCAGTTACTCGAGAGACGGCGGGAAGGACGAGCAGTACTTC. Translating it yields CASSYSRDGGKDEQYF.

The V call is TRBV3-1 (or the pseudogene TRBV3-2), the J call TRBJ2-5, with D perhaps matching TRBD1 or TRBD2 (5 bases each). The germline V gene encodes CDR1 LGHDT and CDR2 YNNKEL (reference sequence). The length of the CDR3 is 15 residues. Trimming took off 0 bases at V and 2 bases at J, with 10 bases between the two ends. The CDR3 nucleotides read TGTGCCAGCAGCCAAGATAACGGGGCACAAGAGACCCAGTACTTC. Translated, it gives CASSQDNGAQETQYF.

This clone was observed once. This chain uses TRBV5-1 with TRBJ1-4; D not resolved. The CDR3 covers 14 residues. Trimming took off 3 bases at V and 3 bases at J, with 9 bases between the two ends. Germline V gene sequence: CDR1 SGHRS, CDR2 YFSETQ. CDR3 coding DNA: TGCGCCAGCAGCTGGCGGACCCCTAATGAAAAACTGTTTTTT. Its translation: CASSWRTPNEKLFF.

J is TRBJ1-5 and V is TRBV7-9, with D possibly TRBD1 on 6 matching bases. The CDR3 totals 15 residues. V was shortened by 2 bases and J by 4 bases, with 12 bases between the two germline ends. The germline CDR1 and CDR2 sequences are SEHNR and FQNEAQ (reference sequence). CDR3 nucleotide sequence: TGTGCCAGCAGCTTACTGGGGGCGGCGAATCAGCCCCAGCATTTT. It encodes CASSLLGAANQPQHF.

This clone occurred once. This chain uses TRBV30 with TRBJ2-7; D may correspond to TRBD1 or TRBD2 (5 bases each). The CDR3 consists of 13 residues. V was shortened by 0 bases and J by 3 bases, with 9 bases between the two germline ends. The germline V gene has CDR1 GTSNPN and CDR2 SVGIG (reference sequence). The CDR3 is CAWSVRGVYEQYF. In DNA, the CDR3 is TGTGCCTGGAGTGTACGAGGGGTCTACGAGCAGTACTTC.

The V and J genes are TRBV29-1 and TRBJ1-2, with unresolved D. V was pared by 3 bases and J by 5 bases, with 7 bases between. The CDR3 spans 11 residues. Looked up from germline, CDR1 is SQVTM and CDR2 is ANQGSEA. As DNA, the CDR3 is TGCAGCGTTGAGGAGGGATATGGCTACACCTTC. Translating gives CSVEEGYGYTF.

The chain combines TRBV19 with TRBJ1-4; perhaps TRBD1 as D (6 bases). The ends were cut back, 5 bases at V and 5 bases at J, with 15 bases in the middle. The CDR3 spans 15 residues. From germline, CDR1 is LNHDA and CDR2 SQIVND (reference sequence). The CDR3 protein is CASSVTGQGNEKLFF. In DNA, the CDR3 is TGTGCCAGTAGTGTAACAGGGCAAGGGAATGAAAAACTGTTTTTT.

The count of this clone is one. This chain links TRBV6-5 with TRBJ2-4; D could derive from TRBD1 or TRBD2 (5 bases each). The CDR3 contains 15 residues. Germline V gene sequence: CDR1 MNHEY, CDR2 SVGAGI. Trimming removed 0 bases from V and 2 bases from J, with 8 bases in between. The CDR3 sequence: CASSYSRGPKNIQYF. CDR3 nucleotides: TGTGCCAGCAGTTACTCTCGGGGACCCAAAAACATTCAGTACTTC.